The 16 T cell receptor beta chains in this list originate from one sample, sequenced in a study of cytomegalovirus exposure and HLA in healthy donors. Use of 60 Vbeta and 13 Jbeta primers characterized the PCR. Assay: immunoSEQ multiplex PCR; the TCRdb copy retains only in-frame clones and omits some. The repertoire consists of tens of thousands of clones, with approximately 80% occurring once and the leading ten covering more than 3.5%. Sequences were obtained from PBMCs. The source is a man aged 25-40 years in good health and CMV-seronegative.

The chain recombines TRBV11-2 with TRBJ2-1, with 9 nucleotides matching TRBD2. V lost 5 bases to trimming and J lost 10 bases; unmatched junction nucleotides: 12. The CDR3 extends over 15 amino acids. Germline CDR1 reads SGHAT; CDR2 reads FQNNGV. This chain's CDR3 is CASSTSGPLAGEQFF. The CDR3 coding sequence is TGTGCCAGCAGCACTAGCGGGCCCCTCGCGGGGGAGCAGTTCTTC.

The chain links TRBV2 to TRBJ2-3; D is unresolved. V lost 4 bases to trimming and J lost 8 bases, with 4 bases between them. The germline gives CDR1 SNHLY, CDR2 FYNNEI. The CDR3 loop spans 10 amino acids. The CDR3 coding sequence is TGTGCCAGCAGTGTGCGTACGCAGTATTTT. Translated, it gives CASSVRTQYF.

V usage is TRBV18 and J usage is TRBJ2-1; tentatively, D is TRBD2 (5 bases). This CDR3 is 15 amino acids long. V lost 4 bases, J lost 5 bases, and 15 bases lay in between. Germline CDR1 is KGHSH and CDR2 is LQKENI. Written as DNA, the CDR3 is TGTGCCAGCTCACGACGTGGGAGTGGTCACAATGAGCAGTTCTTC. It yields the protein CASSRRGSGHNEQFF.

V gene TRBV9 combines with J gene TRBJ2-2; D remains ambiguous. Trimming took off 5 bases at V and 1 base at J, with 6 bases between the two ends. CDR1 is SGDLS, CDR2 YYNGEE, per germline. This CDR3 spans 13 amino acids. In nucleotides, the CDR3 is TGTGCCAGCAGGGCTTTGAACACCGGGGAGCTGTTTTTT. This gives the protein CASRALNTGELFF.

This clone has just a few counts. V and J are TRBV7-9 and TRBJ1-2; no clear D. The CDR3 sequence is 18 residues long. CDR1 is SEHNR and CDR2 is FQNEAQ in the germline V gene (reference sequence). V lost 5 bases and J lost 4, with 26 bases in between. Here the CDR3 reads CASSPNLADGRRGYGYTF. CDR3 DNA: TGTGCCAGCAGCCCCAACCTAGCGGACGGGAGAAGAGGCTATGGCTACACCTTC.

CDR3 sequence reads: CASSLSWGSSYNEQFF. The CDR3 DNA reads TGTGCCAGCAGCTTAAGCTGGGGCAGCTCCTACAATGAGCAGTTCTTC. The chain links TRBV5-4 to TRBJ2-1; maybe TRBD1 (5 bases). Germline CDR1 reads SGHNT; CDR2 reads YYREEE (reference sequence). Trimming took 2 bases from V and 0 from J, leaving 12 bases between them. The CDR3 consists of 16 residues.

This chain links TRBV12-5 with TRBJ1-4; maybe TRBD1 (5 bases). CDR3 length: 14 residues. Trimming took 7 bases from V and 0 from J, leaving 9 bases between them. Germline V gene lookup returns CDR1 LGHNT and CDR2 FRNRAP. The CDR3 DNA reads TGTGCTAGTGCCTTGACAGCAACTAATGAAAAACTGTTTTTT. Translation gives CASALTATNEKLFF.

This rearrangement joins TRBV27 to TRBJ2-1; TRBD2 agrees at 16 bases. Germline-derived CDR1 and CDR2 are MNHEY and SMNVEV (reference sequence). V gave up 3 bases and J gave up 7 bases; unmatched junction bases: 12. This CDR3 spans 19 amino acids. The CDR3 sequence is CASSFPPGLAGGLENEQFF. CDR3 DNA sequence: TGTGCCAGCAGTTTCCCCCCGGGACTAGCGGGGGGGCTGGAGAATGAGCAGTTCTTC.

The chain employs TRBV5-1 and TRBJ2-5; TRBD1 matches 12 bases. The DNA end is more similar to TRBJ2-7, so the J call may be wrong. The CDR3 contains 15 residues. The V gene's germline CDR1 is SGHRS and CDR2 YFSETQ. The CDR3 DNA is TGCGCCAGCAGCCCGGGACAGGGGGCCTCCTACGAGCAGTACTTC. It codes for CASSPGQGASYEQYF.

A word on this clone: Its ends do not fully match the called genes, so a read error is possible. The same CDR3 also results from other DNA sequences found in this sample. This sequence joins TRBV15 and TRBJ1-2; 8 nucleotides match TRBD1. The CDR3 is made up of 14 amino acids. Germline V gene sequence: CDR1 LNHNV, CDR2 YYDKDF (reference sequence). The CDR3 sequence: CATSPWDRRFAYTF. The CDR3 DNA reads TGCGCCACCTCACCTTGGGACAGGCGTTTTGCCTACACCTTC.

The chain is built from TRBV18 and TRBJ1-2; D may be TRBD1 (6 bases). The germline CDR1 and CDR2 sequences are KGHSH and LQKENI. The CDR3 has 15 residues. The V end was cut by 3 bases, the J end by 3 bases, with 14 bases between. CDR3 in amino acids: CASSPTLAGDYGYTF. CDR3 coding DNA: TGTGCCAGCTCACCCACTTTGGCAGGGGACTATGGCTACACCTTC. Combining the CDR3 with reference TRBV18 and TRBJ1-2 gives the whole variable domain NAGVMQNPRHLVRRRGQEARLRCSPMKGHSHVYWYRQLPEEGLKFMVYLQKENIIDESGMPKERFSAEFPKEGPSILRIQQVVRGDSAAYFCASSPTLAGDYGYTFGSGTRLTVV.

This clone was seen a handful of times. The chain combines TRBV6-6 with TRBJ1-5; TRBD1 matches at 9 bases. The germline CDR1 and CDR2 sequences are MNHNY and SVGAGI (reference sequence). The CDR3 has 16 amino acids. Trimming cost V 6 bases and J 6 bases; bases outside gene matches: 12. CDR3 residues: CASRPEGQGIGQPQHF. For the CDR3, the DNA is TGTGCCAGCAGACCGGAAGGACAGGGGATAGGTCAGCCCCAGCATTTT.

The J gene is TRBJ1-5, the V gene TRBV19; D might be TRBD1 (5 bases). V was cut by 6 bases and J by 7 bases, with 19 bases left in between. This CDR3 region has 15 residues. Germline assignment: CDR1 LNHDA and CDR2 SQIVND (reference sequence). CDR3 loop: CASSGHMGLQQPQHF. As DNA, the CDR3 is TGTGCCAGTAGCGGGCATATGGGGCTGCAGCAGCCCCAGCATTTT.

The rearrangement uses TRBV27 and TRBJ1-2; 7 bases line up with TRBD1. Germline loops: CDR1 MNHEY, CDR2 SMNVEV (reference sequence). The CDR3 covers 13 residues. The V gene end was trimmed by 3 bases and the J gene end by 7 bases; junction bases not matched to a gene: 5. CDR3 sequence reads: CASSFDRAGGYTF. The CDR3 nucleotides read TGTGCCAGCAGTTTTGACAGGGCTGGTGGCTACACCTTC.

This clone was observed once. The chain carries TRBV5-1 and TRBJ2-1; 9 bases fit TRBD2. Losses at the gene ends were 1 base for V and 2 bases for J; bases not matched to a gene: 10. The CDR3 covers 18 residues. From germline, CDR1 is SGHRS and CDR2 YFSETQ. CDR3 sequence reads: CASSLIRLAGFAYNEQFF. The CDR3 DNA is TGCGCCAGCAGCTTGATCCGTCTAGCGGGATTCGCCTACAATGAGCAGTTCTTC.

The chain employs TRBV11-2 and TRBJ2-2; 7 bases match TRBD1. CDR1 and CDR2 from the germline V gene are SGHAT and FQNNGV. The CDR3 loop spans 14 amino acids. V shed 7 bases and J 6 bases; nucleotides not matched to a gene: 8. The CDR3 sequence is CASTYSQGAGELFF. The CDR3 DNA is TGTGCCAGCACCTACTCCCAGGGGGCCGGGGAGCTGTTTTTT.